These 9 T cell receptor beta chains came from one sample sequenced in a study of T cells in tuberculosis. Specified time point: new active TB diagnosis, blood taken before or within 7 days of starting treatment. Produced via immunoSEQ multiplex PCR; TCRdb's table is partial and in-frame only. Here the sample spans about 33,000 clones, under 95% being singletons. This sample comprised PBMCs, obtained at tuberculosis diagnosis. Every receptor here comes from an adult with tuberculosis. Some clones in this sample may be carry-over from other donors' samples.

CDR3 residues: CASKRTSGGIGNEQFF. As DNA, the CDR3 is TGTGCCAGCAAGAGGACTAGCGGGGGAATAGGCAATGAGCAGTTCTTC. The gene calls are TRBV2 and TRBJ2-1; 13 nucleotides align to TRBD2. CDR3 length: 16 amino acids. The germline V gene encodes CDR1 SNHLY and CDR2 FYNNEI. The ends lost 7 bases at V and 6 bases at J; junction bases unmatched: 9.

This clone was observed a single time. The chain recombines TRBV9 with TRBJ2-2; perhaps TRBD2 as D (7 bases). V dropped 0 bases and J dropped 4 bases, with 13 bases sitting between them. The CDR3 has 16 amino acids. Germline values: CDR1 SGDLS, CDR2 YYNGEE. In DNA, the CDR3 is TGTGCCAGCAGCGTAGCGGATAGGGGGGGCACCGGGGAGCTGTTTTTT. Translated, it gives CASSVADRGGTGELFF. Full variable domain (missing parts from reference TRBV9 and TRBJ2-2): DSGVTQTPKHLITATGQRVTLRCSPRSGDLSVYWYQQSLDQGLQFLIQYYNGEERAKGNILERFSAQQFPDLHSELNLSSLELGDSALYFCASSVADRGGTGELFFGEGSRLTVL.

A single count supports this clone. The genes are TRBV18 and TRBJ1-2; maybe TRBD1 (5 bases). The CDR3 is made up of 16 amino acids. The V end was cut by 0 bases, the J end by 3 bases, with 14 bases between. The germline V gene encodes CDR1 KGHSH and CDR2 LQKENI. CDR3 DNA sequence: TGTGCCAGCTCACCACCGATGGTAACAGGAGACTATGGCTACACCTTC. The encoded protein is CASSPPMVTGDYGYTF. The whole variable domain, remainder taken from reference TRBV18 and TRBJ1-2, is NAGVMQNPRHLVRRRGQEARLRCSPMKGHSHVYWYRQLPEEGLKFMVYLQKENIIDESGMPKERFSAEFPKEGPSILRIQQVVRGDSAAYFCASSPPMVTGDYGYTFGSGTRLTVV.

V and J are TRBV29-1 and TRBJ1-3; D unresolved. Germline assignment: CDR1 SQVTM and CDR2 ANQGSEA. The V gene lost 7 bases and the J gene lost 2 bases, with 12 bases spanning the gap. CDR3 length: 13 amino acids. CDR3 sequence (DNA): TGCAGCGCCACCACCTGGCCTGGAAACACCATATATTTT. It encodes CSATTWPGNTIYF.

This chain links TRBV13 with TRBJ2-1, with 7 bases matching TRBD2. J lost 3 bases, V lost 1 base, and 6 bases had no gene match. The CDR3 is 16 residues long. Germline lookup yields CDR1 PRHDT and CDR2 FYEKMQ (reference sequence). CDR3 region: CASSLVSSGLYNEQFF. DNA for the CDR3: TGTGCCAGCAGCTTAGTATCTAGCGGCCTCTACAATGAGCAGTTCTTC.

This clone was seen just once. The chain links TRBV19 to TRBJ2-7, with D uncertain. This CDR3 spans 13 amino acids. The germline V gene encodes CDR1 LNHDA and CDR2 SQIVND (reference sequence). V lost 4 bases and J lost 2, with 9 bases in between. DNA for the CDR3: TGTGCCAGTAGTAGGAGCGCGACCTACGAGCAGTACTTC. This encodes CASSRSATYEQYF. The whole variable domain, filled in from reference TRBV19 and TRBJ2-7, reads DGGITQSPKYLFRKEGQNVTLSCEQNLNHDAMYWYRQDPGQGLRLIYYSQIVNDFQKGDIAEGYSVSREKKESFPLTVTSAQKNPTAFYLCASSRSATYEQYFGPGTRLTVT.

The rearrangement links TRBV30 to TRBJ1-6; 7 nucleotides line up with TRBD1. The V gene's germline CDR1 is GTSNPN and CDR2 SVGIG (reference sequence). There are 15 residues in the CDR3. The junction had 9 bases not matched to a gene; V was cut back by 0 bases and J by 10 bases. CDR3 amino acids: CAWSVATGPRSPLHF. Here the CDR3 DNA reads TGTGCCTGGAGTGTGGCGACAGGGCCGAGGTCACCCCTCCACTTT.

CDR3 amino acids: CASRRHRDGGGHF. DNA for the CDR3: TGTGCCAGCAGGCGCCACCGAGATGGGGGAGGTCACTTT. The chain is built from TRBV6-1 and TRBJ1-6, with D possibly matching TRBD1 (5 bases). Germline CDR1 reads MNHNS; CDR2 reads SASEGT. V was shortened by 6 bases and J by 19 bases, with 22 bases between the two germline ends. The length of the CDR3 is 13 residues.

A single count supports this clone. The rearrangement links TRBV10-3 to TRBJ2-4, with TRBD1 identical over 9 bases. This CDR3 is 14 amino acids long. The germline V gene encodes CDR1 ENHRY and CDR2 SYGVKD. Trimming at V came to 7 bases and at J to 15 bases, leaving 16 bases not matched to a gene. This CDR3 reads CAINQQGAWSIWYF. For the CDR3, the DNA is TGTGCCATCAACCAACAGGGGGCCTGGTCTATTTGGTACTTC.